The source of this T cell receptor beta chain is a study of blood T cell repertoires in COVID-19. Using immunoSEQ multiplex PCR, the repertoire was profiled, and TCRdb retains in-frame clones only, with some absent. The sample consists of about 68,000 clones, approximately 86% of them appearing once. The V gene end was trimmed by 5 bases and the J gene end by 5 bases; junction bases not matched to a gene: 11. The CDR3 has 16 residues. The V gene's germline CDR1 is MNHEY and CDR2 SMNVEV (reference sequence). This chain uses TRBV27 with TRBJ2-5, with 10 positions matching TRBD2. Sequenced input: peripheral blood. This clonotype was sampled from a woman aged 60 to 75 with acute or convalescent COVID-19. In DNA, the CDR3 is TGTGCCAGCAGTCTTAGCGGGGGGCTCTTTTCGGAGACCCAGTACTTC. Translated, it gives CASSLSGGLFSETQYF.